The entry below gives a single T cell receptor beta chain sequence along with its context. Its antigen is as yet unknown. The CDR3 consists of 13 residues. Germline loops: CDR1 DFQATT, CDR2 SNEGSKA (reference sequence). V lost 3 bases, J lost 6 bases, and 0 bases stayed unmatched. TCRdb used MiXCR to reprocess the 5' RACE reads, holding one entry per CDR3 protein. The table shows 300,000 to 400,000 distinct CDR3 sequences, with approximately 20% occurring only once. These data are taken from a study of CD8 T cells in ankylosing spondylitis. Study-level points and caveats: Matched synovial fluid from ankylosing spondylitis patients was reported to be enriched for disease-linked clones. Typical of ankylosing spondylitis blood, it appeared, was a TCR beta motif of eight highly homologous variants.

The sample consisted of blood, either unsorted or a sorted T cell fraction (not recorded which). The chain uses TRBV20-1 and TRBJ2-1, with 12 bases matching TRBD2. This clonotype was sampled from a male donor with ankylosing spondylitis. The CDR3 nucleotides read TGCAGTGCTAGGGGACTAGCGGGCAATGAGCAGTTCTTC. This translates into CSARGLAGNEQFF.